This T cell receptor beta chain appears in the sequencing data of a study of cytomegalovirus exposure and HLA in healthy donors. About the study: Ancestry clustering placed 70% to 90% of around 400 genotyped donors in the Caucasian-associated cluster.

The ends were cut back, 4 bases at V and 5 bases at J, with 12 bases in the middle. The germline V gene has CDR1 MNHEY and CDR2 SMNVEV (reference sequence). This CDR3 region has 13 residues. The PCR was carried out with 60 Vbeta primers and 13 Jbeta primers. TCRdb's table, derived via immunoSEQ multiplex PCR, lists solely in-frame clones and lacks some. The sample shows around 200,000 clones, roughly 90% of them seen only once. Sample: PBMCs. The chain joins TRBV27 to TRBJ2-7; perhaps TRBD1 as D (7 bases). This sequence originates from a woman aged 25-40 years in good health and CMV-seronegative. This chain's CDR3 is CASSYRGGHEQYF. The CDR3 nucleotides read TGTGCCAGCAGTTACAGGGGAGGACACGAGCAGTACTTC.